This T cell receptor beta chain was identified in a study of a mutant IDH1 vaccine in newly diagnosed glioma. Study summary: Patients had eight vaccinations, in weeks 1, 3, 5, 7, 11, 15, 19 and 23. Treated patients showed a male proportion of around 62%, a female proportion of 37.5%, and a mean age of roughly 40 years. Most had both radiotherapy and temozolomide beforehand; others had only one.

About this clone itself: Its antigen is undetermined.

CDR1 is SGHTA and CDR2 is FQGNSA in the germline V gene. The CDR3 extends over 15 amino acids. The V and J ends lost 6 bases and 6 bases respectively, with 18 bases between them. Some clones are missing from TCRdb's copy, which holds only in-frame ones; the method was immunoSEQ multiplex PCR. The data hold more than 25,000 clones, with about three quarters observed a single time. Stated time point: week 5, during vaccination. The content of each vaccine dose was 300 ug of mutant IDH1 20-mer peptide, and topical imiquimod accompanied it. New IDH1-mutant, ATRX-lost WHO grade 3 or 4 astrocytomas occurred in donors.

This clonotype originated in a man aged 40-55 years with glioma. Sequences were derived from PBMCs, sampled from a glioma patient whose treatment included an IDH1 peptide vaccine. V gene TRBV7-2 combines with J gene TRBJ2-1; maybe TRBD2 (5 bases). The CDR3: CASRRISEISNEQFF. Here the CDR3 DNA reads TGTGCCAGCAGACGGATTAGCGAGATCTCCAATGAGCAGTTCTTC.